The source of this T cell receptor beta chain is a study of a mutant IDH1 vaccine in newly diagnosed glioma. The sample holds a few counts of this clone. The antigen is not known. V was shortened by 0 bases and J by 4 bases, with 11 bases between the two germline ends. Germline V gene lookup returns CDR1 SGDLS and CDR2 YYNGEE. The CDR3 runs to 15 residues. Time point denoted: week 35, safety follow-up. With topical imiquimod, each dose of the vaccine consisted of 300 ug of mutant IDH1 20-mer peptide. Eight vaccine injections were given to patients in weeks 1, 3, 5, 7, 11, 15, 19 and 23. TCRdb's table, derived via immunoSEQ multiplex PCR, lists solely in-frame clones and lacks some. The sample shows over 45,000 clones, 76% of them seen only once.

The chain employs TRBV9 and TRBJ2-1, with D unresolved. The origin of this receptor is a man aged 40-49 years with glioma. This material consisted of PBMCs, taken from a glioma patient whose treatment included an IDH1 peptide vaccine. The CDR3 protein is CASSVEDSSYNEQFF. The CDR3 DNA is TGTGCCAGCAGCGTAGAGGATAGCAGTTACAATGAGCAGTTCTTC. Complete variable domain (other parts from reference TRBV9 and TRBJ2-1): DSGVTQTPKHLITATGQRVTLRCSPRSGDLSVYWYQQSLDQGLQFLIQYYNGEERAKGNILERFSAQQFPDLHSELNLSSLELGDSALYFCASSVEDSSYNEQFFGPGTRLTVL.